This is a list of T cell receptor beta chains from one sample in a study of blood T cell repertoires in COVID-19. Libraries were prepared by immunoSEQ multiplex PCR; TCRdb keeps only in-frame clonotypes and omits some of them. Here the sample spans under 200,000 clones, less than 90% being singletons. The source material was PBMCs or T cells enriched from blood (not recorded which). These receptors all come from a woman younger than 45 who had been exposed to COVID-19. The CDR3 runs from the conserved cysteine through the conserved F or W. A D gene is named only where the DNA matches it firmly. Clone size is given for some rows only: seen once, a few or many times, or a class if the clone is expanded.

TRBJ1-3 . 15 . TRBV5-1 CASSLTTATGNTIYF TGCGCCAGCAGCTTAACGACAGCTACTGGAAACACCATATATTTT
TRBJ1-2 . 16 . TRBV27 CASSITSRGDFYGYTF TGTGCCAGCAGCATAACCTCTCGAGGAGATTTCTATGGCTACACCTTC
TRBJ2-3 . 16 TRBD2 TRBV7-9 CASSLMTSGPTDTQYF TGTGCCAGCAGCTTAATGACTAGCGGCCCCACAGATACGCAGTATTTT
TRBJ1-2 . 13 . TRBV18 CASSPPADYGYTF TGTGCCAGCTCACCCCCGGCGGACTATGGCTACACCTTC
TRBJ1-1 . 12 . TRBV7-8 CASSLALSEAFF TGTGCCAGCAGCTTAGCGCTGAGTGAAGCTTTCTTT
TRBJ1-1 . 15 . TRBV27 CASSPGEGLNTEAFF TGTGCCAGCAGCCCTGGGGAGGGATTGAACACTGAAGCTTTCTTT
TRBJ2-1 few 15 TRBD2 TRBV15 CATSLSGGAVDEQFF TGTGCCACCAGCCTTAGCGGGGGGGCCGTCGATGAGCAGTTCTTC
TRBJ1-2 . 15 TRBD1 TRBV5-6 CASSFMTGTGYGYTF TGTGCCAGCAGCTTCATGACAGGGACAGGATATGGCTACACCTTC
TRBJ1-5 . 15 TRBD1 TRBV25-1 CASSEGTGDNQPQHF TGTGCCAGCAGTGAGGGGACAGGGGACAATCAGCCCCAGCATTTT
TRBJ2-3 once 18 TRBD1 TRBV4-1 CASSLYSGTGDRTDTQYF TGCGCCAGCAGCCTTTACTCCGGGACAGGGGACCGCACAGATACGCAGTATTTT
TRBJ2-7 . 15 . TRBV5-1 CASSLEAEPTYEQYF TGCGCCAGCAGCTTGGAAGCTGAGCCCACTTACGAGCAGTACTTC
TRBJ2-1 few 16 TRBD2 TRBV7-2 CASSSTGTSWDNEQFF TGTGCCAGCAGCTCCACCGGGACTAGCTGGGACAATGAGCAGTTCTTC
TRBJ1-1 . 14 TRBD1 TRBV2 CASSRQGADGEAFF TGTGCCAGCAGCAGACAGGGGGCCGATGGTGAAGCTTTCTTT
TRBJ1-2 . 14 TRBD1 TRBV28 CASRPTGTGKGYTF TGTGCCAGCAGGCCTACCGGGACAGGGAAGGGCTACACCTTC
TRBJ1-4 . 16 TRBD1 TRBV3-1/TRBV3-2 CASSQFVRTGGEKLFF TGTGCCAGCAGCCAATTCGTTCGGACAGGGGGTGAAAAACTGTTTTTT
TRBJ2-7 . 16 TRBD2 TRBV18 CASSASSSGGVNEQYF TGTGCCAGCTCCGCATCATCTAGCGGGGGAGTGAACGAGCAGTACTTC
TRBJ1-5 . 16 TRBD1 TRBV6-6 CASSPQQGRRGQPQHF TGTGCCAGCAGTCCCCAACAGGGGAGACGGGGTCAGCCCCAGCATTTT
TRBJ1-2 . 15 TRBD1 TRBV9 CASSVSLGTADGYTF TGTGCCAGCAGCGTGTCTCTCGGGACAGCGGATGGCTACACCTTC
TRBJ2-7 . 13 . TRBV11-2 CASSGPAKREQYF TGTGCCAGCAGCGGGCCGGCCAAAAGGGAGCAGTACTTC
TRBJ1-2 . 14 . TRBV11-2 CASSLDGASRGYTF TGTGCCAGCAGCTTAGATGGGGCTTCAAGGGGCTACACCTTC
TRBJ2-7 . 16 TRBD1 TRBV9 CASSVRPGQGQNEQYF TGTGCCAGCAGCGTGCGGCCGGGACAGGGCCAGAACGAGCAGTACTTC